Below, 5 T cell receptor beta chains from the same sample are listed, as sequenced in a study of T cells in Graves' hyperthyroidism and ophthalmopathy. The investigators amplified TCR beta CDR3 regions from RNA transcripts. First-round RT-PCR targeting the TCR CDR3 was performed with the HTBI primer set. TCRdb re-analysed the multiplex PCR reads in MiXCR, keeping a single row per CDR3 protein. The sample records around 720,000 distinct CDR3 sequences, around 40% being singletons. The sequenced sample was blood. The receptors shown here come from a middle-aged woman with Graves' hyperthyroidism.

The V and J genes are TRBV6-5 and TRBJ2-2; TRBD1 is a possible D gene (5 bases). The CDR3 contains 15 residues. V lost 2 bases and J 5 bases, leaving 12 bases between the germline ends. Germline V gene lookup returns CDR1 MNHEY and CDR2 SVGAGI. The CDR3 spells CASSYNRQITGELFF. The CDR3 DNA follows: TGTGCCAGCAGTTACAACCGACAGATTACCGGGGAGCTGTTTTTT.

This clonotype was counted ten times or more. V gene TRBV25-1 combines with J gene TRBJ1-1; D gene ambiguous. Germline CDR1 reads MGHDK; CDR2 reads SYGVNS. Trimming removed 6 bases from V and 6 bases from J, with 17 bases in between. This CDR3 is built from 14 residues. The CDR3 loop reads CASRSHTINAEAFF. CDR3 DNA: TGTGCCAGCAGGAGCCACACGATAAACGCTGAAGCTTTCTTT.

The CDR3 DNA is TGTGCCACCAGCAGAGAAGCGAGAGGGAGGGCCGACTACGAGCAGTACTTC. Translated: CATSREARGRADYEQYF. The genes are TRBV15 and TRBJ2-7; TRBD2 aligns across 7 bases. The CDR3 length is 17 residues. V dropped 0 bases and J dropped 3; count of bases not matched to a gene: 11. Germline CDR1 and CDR2: LNHNV and YYDKDF (reference sequence).

This clonotype was detected only a few times. The chain carries TRBV4-2 and TRBJ2-5; D may be TRBD1 (8 bases). This CDR3 comprises 19 residues. Germline assignment: CDR1 LGHNA and CDR2 YNFKEQ. The V gene lost 4 bases and the J gene lost 2 bases, with 26 bases spanning the gap. The DNA of the CDR3 is TGTGCCAGCAGCCGGATTCTTACGGACAGGGTGGGAGGGCAAGAGACCCAGTACTTC. It is translated as CASSRILTDRVGGQETQYF.

The V call is TRBV7-9, the J call TRBJ2-7, with D perhaps matching TRBD1 or TRBD2 (6 bases each). CDR1 is SEHNR, CDR2 FQNEAQ, per germline (reference sequence). This CDR3 has 12 residues. Trimming stripped 6 bases from V and 7 bases from J, with 13 bases between. DNA of the CDR3: TGTGCCAGCAGACCGGGGGCAGAAGAGCAGTACTTC. Protein sequence: CASRPGAEEQYF.